Shown below are 23 T cell receptor beta chains from a single sample sequenced in a study of cytomegalovirus exposure and HLA in healthy donors. Amplification used 60 Vbeta primers and 13 Jbeta primers. Sequencing used immunoSEQ multiplex PCR; TCRdb keeps in-frame clones, though not all of them. The sample shows about 150,000 clones, less than 80% of them seen only once. Material for sequencing was PBMCs. Every receptor here comes from a man aged 50-60 years in good health and CMV-seropositive.

The rearrangement links TRBV11-2 to TRBJ2-5; a weak D match, TRBD2 (7 bases). Germline V gives CDR1 SGHAT, CDR2 FQNNGV. The CDR3 spans 17 residues. V lost 1 base and J lost 7, with 22 bases in between. CDR3 in amino acids: CASSLVSGGGPWGTQYF. The CDR3 nucleotides read TGTGCCAGCAGCTTAGTTAGTGGGGGGGGGCCGTGGGGGACCCAGTACTTC.

This clone was seen a handful of times. The chain couples TRBV5-5 to TRBJ2-7; D possibly corresponds to TRBD2 (6 bases). Germline CDR1 reads SGHKS; CDR2 reads YYEKEE (reference sequence). CDR3 size: 16 residues. V was pared by 0 bases and J by 2 bases, with 15 bases between. CDR3 sequence (DNA): TGTGCCAGCAGCTTGGTAGCGCGTGCGGGGCCCTACGAGCAGTACTTC. It is translated as CASSLVARAGPYEQYF.

This chain joins TRBV5-1 and TRBJ2-1; D might be TRBD2 (6 bases). The length of the CDR3 is 16 residues. V was shortened by 4 bases and J by 0 bases, with 14 bases between the two germline ends. CDR1 and CDR2 from the germline V gene are SGHRS and YFSETQ. The CDR3 here is CASSLGGLHSYNEQFF. CDR3 nucleotides: TGCGCCAGCAGCCTCGGGGGACTTCACTCCTACAATGAGCAGTTCTTC.

V usage is TRBV7-6 and J usage is TRBJ1-5, with D unclear. CDR1 is SGHVS, CDR2 FNYEAQ, per germline. This CDR3 comprises 12 residues. Trimming took off 4 bases at V and 4 bases at J, with 5 bases between the two ends. CDR3: CASSSGNQPQHF. The CDR3 DNA is TGTGCCAGCAGCTCGGGAAATCAGCCCCAGCATTTT.

The rearrangement joins TRBV29-1 to TRBJ2-3, with 9 bases fitting TRBD2. The CDR3 is made up of 14 amino acids. The germline V gene has CDR1 SQVTM and CDR2 ANQGSEA. V was clipped by 7 bases and J by 5 bases; unmatched bases: 10. The CDR3 DNA is TGCAGCGGGCGGGGGGGCATGGCAGGAGATACGCAGTATTTT. Its protein product is CSGRGGMAGDTQYF.

The chain couples TRBV15 to TRBJ2-1; 12 nucleotides match TRBD1. The CDR3 extends over 17 amino acids. Germline lookup yields CDR1 LNHNV and CDR2 YYDKDF (reference sequence). V lost 0 bases, J lost 9 bases, and 9 bases stayed unmatched. The chain's CDR3 is CATSRDGGGTGGFEQFF. CDR3 DNA: TGTGCCACCAGCAGAGATGGGGGCGGGACAGGGGGCTTTGAGCAGTTCTTC.

The rearrangement links TRBV7-8 to TRBJ1-1, with no clear D. With 3 bases removed from V and 1 base from J, the gap between germline ends came to 6 bases. Germline V gene lookup returns CDR1 SGHVS and CDR2 FQNEAQ. The CDR3 is 13 amino acids. CDR3 nucleotides: TGTGCCAGCAGCTTTAGATCGAACACTGAAGCTTTCTTT. Protein: CASSFRSNTEAFF. The variable domain in full, with the rest retrieved from reference TRBV7-8 and TRBJ1-1, is GAGVSQSPRYKVAKRGQDVALRCDPISGHVSLFWYQQALGQGPEFLTYFQNEAQLDKSGLPSDRFFAERPEGSVSTLKIQRTQQEDSAVYLCASSFRSNTEAFFGQGTRLTVV.

The V and J genes are TRBV6-5 and TRBJ2-2; a weak D match, TRBD1 (5 bases). The CDR3 runs 14 residues. Trimming removed 2 bases at V and 1 base at J, with 5 bases between. Germline V gene sequence: CDR1 MNHEY, CDR2 SVGAGI. CDR3 DNA: TGTGCCAGCAGTTACACAGGGAACACCGGGGAGCTGTTTTTT. Residues: CASSYTGNTGELFF.

This clone appeared a few times. The chain employs TRBV11-2 and TRBJ1-1; D is possibly TRBD1 (6 bases). V lost 1 base and J 6 bases, leaving 9 bases between the germline ends. This CDR3 region has 13 residues. The germline CDR1 and CDR2 sequences are SGHAT and FQNNGV. The CDR3 DNA follows: TGTGCCAGCAGCTTAGGGGGGCGGGCTGAAGCTTTCTTT. Its translation is CASSLGGRAEAFF. Complete variable domain (other parts from reference TRBV11-2 and TRBJ1-1): EAGVAQSPRYKIIEKRQSVAFWCNPISGHATLYWYQQILGQGPKLLIQFQNNGVVDDSQLPKDRFSAERLKGVDSTLKIQPAKLEDSAVYLCASSLGGRAEAFFGQGTRLTVV.

The V call is TRBV6-6, the J call TRBJ1-1, with TRBD1 as a possible D gene (6 bases). Germline V lookup: CDR1 MNHNY, CDR2 SVGAGI (reference sequence). The CDR3 covers 15 residues. Trimming left V 6 bases short and J 0 bases short, with 14 bases between. The CDR3 coding sequence is TGTGCCAGCAGCACGTACGGACAGATGAACACTGAAGCTTTCTTT. Encoded protein: CASSTYGQMNTEAFF.

The chain joins TRBV21-1 to TRBJ2-7; no check of the table's D call, TRBD2, against the DNA was made. TRBV21-1 is described as a pseudogene. There are 19 residues in the CDR3. CDR3 sequence reads: CASSKYWREGIKIPYEQYF. CDR3 coding DNA: TGTGCCAGCAGCAAATATTGGCGGGAGGGAATTAAAATCCCCTACGAGCAGTACTTC.

On this clone: Relative to the germline gene, one junction end is altered; a read error may explain this. The chain links TRBV7-8 to TRBJ2-7; 7 bases are a match to TRBD2. This CDR3 comprises 13 residues. CDR1 is SGHVS and CDR2 is FQNEAQ in the germline V gene. The CDR3 DNA sequence: TGTGCCAGCAGCGACGGACTAGGGGCCGGGCTGAACTTC. It translates to CASSDGLGAGLNF.

For the CDR3, the DNA is TGTGCCAGCAGTCTTATTGCAGGGGCTGGAAACACCATATATTTT. This translates into CASSLIAGAGNTIYF. The rearrangement joins TRBV2 to TRBJ1-3, with D perhaps matching TRBD1 (6 bases). The V gene lost 5 bases and the J gene lost 2 bases, with 13 bases spanning the gap. The CDR3 totals 15 residues. From germline, CDR1 is SNHLY and CDR2 FYNNEI.

This chain connects TRBV5-1 to TRBJ2-5; D may be TRBD2 (5 bases). In germline, CDR1 is SGHRS, CDR2 YFSETQ. Trimming took off 4 bases at V and 1 base at J, with 17 bases between the two ends. This CDR3 is 16 amino acids long. The CDR3 DNA reads TGCGCCAGCAGCCCGGGTTCTTTGAGCGGCCAAGAGACCCAGTACTTC. Amino acids: CASSPGSLSGQETQYF.

This clone was counted between two and nine times. The rearrangement joins TRBV7-9 to TRBJ1-4, with a tentative D call TRBD1 (6 bases). The V end was cut by 1 base, the J end by 3 bases, with 9 bases between. In germline, CDR1 is SEHNR, CDR2 FQNEAQ (reference sequence). This CDR3 is built from 15 residues. The CDR3: CASSLEAGANEKLFF. The CDR3 DNA sequence: TGTGCCAGCAGCTTAGAAGCAGGGGCTAATGAAAAACTGTTTTTT. The full variable domain, with the rest looked up from reference TRBV7-9 and TRBJ1-4, is DTGVSQNPRHKITKRGQNVTFRCDPISEHNRLYWYRQTLGQGPEFLTYFQNEAQLEKSRLLSDRFSAERPKGSFSTLEIQRTEQGDSAMYLCASSLEAGANEKLFFGSGTQLSVL.

This clone was seen once. This sequence joins TRBV19 and TRBJ2-5, with 11 nucleotides matching TRBD2. The CDR3 has 18 residues. V was clipped by 3 bases and J by 3 bases; unmatched bases: 12. In germline, CDR1 is LNHDA, CDR2 SQIVND (reference sequence). The CDR3 here is CASSIAVAGGSREETQYF. The CDR3 nucleotides read TGTGCCAGTAGTATCGCGGTAGCGGGGGGGTCTCGGGAAGAGACCCAGTACTTC.

The chain couples TRBV9 to TRBJ1-3, with a weak D call TRBD1 (6 bases). V lost 2 bases and J 0 bases, leaving 9 bases between the germline ends. The germline CDR1 and CDR2 sequences are SGDLS and YYNGEE. The length of the CDR3 is 15 residues. CDR3 residues: CASSVTGTSGNTIYF. The CDR3 bases are TGTGCCAGCAGCGTGACAGGAACCTCTGGAAACACCATATATTTT. The whole variable domain, remainder taken from reference TRBV9 and TRBJ1-3, is DSGVTQTPKHLITATGQRVTLRCSPRSGDLSVYWYQQSLDQGLQFLIQYYNGEERAKGNILERFSAQQFPDLHSELNLSSLELGDSALYFCASSVTGTSGNTIYFGEGSWLTVV.

This clone appeared a few times. Other DNA sequences from this sample encode an identical CDR3 as well. The V and J genes are TRBV9 and TRBJ2-3, with D hard to call. Germline V gene data show CDR1 as SGDLS and CDR2 as YYNGEE. The CDR3 is 13 amino acids. Trimming cost V 0 bases and J 2 bases, with 4 bases left between them. CDR3 region: CASSVGATDTQYF. CDR3 DNA sequence: TGTGCCAGCAGCGTAGGGGCCACAGATACGCAGTATTTT.

V usage is TRBV14 and J usage is TRBJ1-4; D unresolved. Germline CDR1 is SGHDN and CDR2 is FVKESK. The V and J ends lost 3 bases and 3 bases respectively, with 11 bases between them. CDR3 length: 15 amino acids. CDR3 sequence reads: CASSQSRFPNEKLFF. The CDR3, as DNA: TGTGCCAGCAGCCAGTCACGGTTCCCTAATGAAAAACTGTTTTTT.

V gene TRBV29-1 combines with J gene TRBJ1-2; no reliable D call. V was trimmed by 7 bases and J by 3 bases, leaving 9 bases between them. Germline V gives CDR1 SQVTM, CDR2 ANQGSEA. The CDR3 spans 11 residues. CDR3 sequence: CSGGEDYGYTF. The CDR3 DNA reads as TGCAGCGGGGGAGAGGACTATGGCTACACCTTC.

J is TRBJ2-2 and V is TRBV6-1, with D tentatively TRBD2 (6 bases). This CDR3 is built from 15 residues. V was pared by 2 bases and J by 4 bases, with 11 bases between. The germline CDR1 and CDR2 sequences are MNHNS and SASEGT. The chain's CDR3 is CASSERGWGTGELFF. The DNA for the CDR3 is TGTGCCAGCAGTGAACGGGGGTGGGGCACCGGGGAGCTGTTTTTT.

The gene calls are TRBV2 and TRBJ2-1; 11 nucleotides line up with TRBD2. J gave up 15 bases and V 6 bases, and 10 bases lay outside the gene matches. The germline V gene has CDR1 SNHLY and CDR2 FYNNEI. The CDR3 totals 13 residues. The CDR3 protein is CASSQTSGIAGFF. The CDR3 DNA reads TGTGCCAGCAGCCAGACTAGCGGGATAGCAGGGTTCTTC.

The sample holds a few counts of this clone. The gene calls are TRBV4-1 and TRBJ1-5; 7 bases are a match to TRBD1. The ends lost 0 bases at V and 5 bases at J; junction bases unmatched: 13. This CDR3 region has 18 residues. The germline V gene has CDR1 MGHRA and CDR2 YSYEKL. CDR3 in DNA: TGCGCCAGCAGCCAAGAACGAAAACTTGCAGGGGGAGATCAGCCCCAGCATTTT. Its protein is CASSQERKLAGGDQPQHF.